Presented here are 18 T cell receptor beta chains from one specimen sequenced in a study of human T cells and chemical hapten exposure. TCRdb ran MiXCR on the RACE reads and lists one entry per CDR3 protein. The top ten hold roughly 2.6% of the sample, which has some 84,000 distinct CDR3 sequences, 8.5% seen once. Time point here: pre-sensitization, week 0. Stated treatment: therapeutic diphenylcyclopropenone sensitization with weekly scalp DPC. The sequenced sample was whole blood, obtained in connection with sensitization to the hapten diphenylcyclopropenone (DPC). The source is a middle-aged man with alopecia areata. Some clones in this sample may be carry-over from other donors' samples.

Ten or more counts support this clonotype. This sequence joins TRBV10-3 and TRBJ1-3; D not resolved. Trimming cost V 7 bases and J 4 bases, with 17 bases left between them. CDR1 is ENHRY and CDR2 is SYGVKD in the germline V gene. This CDR3 comprises 15 residues. The CDR3 sequence: CAITPGREYGNTIYF. The CDR3 region has the DNA TGTGCCATCACCCCGGGTAGGGAGTACGGAAACACCATATATTTT.

J is TRBJ2-3 and V is TRBV6-2 or TRBV6-3, with 9 bases fitting TRBD2. The germline CDR1 and CDR2 sequences are MNHEY and SVGEGT. The CDR3 consists of 15 residues. Trimming took 0 bases from V and 8 from J; bases not matched to a gene: 6. The chain's CDR3 is CASSYSAELAGTQYF. DNA of the CDR3: TGTGCCAGCAGTTACTCAGCGGAACTAGCGGGTACGCAGTATTTT.

This clonotype was seen more than once but under ten times. The V and J genes are TRBV7-8 and TRBJ2-5; D assignment may be TRBD1 or TRBD2 (5 bases each). The CDR3 is made up of 14 amino acids. Trimming cost V 5 bases and J 1 base, with 11 bases left between them. Germline lookup yields CDR1 SGHVS and CDR2 FQNEAQ. In DNA, the CDR3 is TGTGCCAGCAGCGTATCGGGGCTCCAAGAGACCCAGTACTTC. This encodes CASSVSGLQETQYF. Using reference TRBV7-8 and TRBJ2-5 for the parts outside the CDR3, the full variable domain is GAGVSQSPRYKVAKRGQDVALRCDPISGHVSLFWYQQALGQGPEFLTYFQNEAQLDKSGLPSDRFFAERPEGSVSTLKIQRTQQEDSAVYLCASSVSGLQETQYFGPGTRLLVL.

The table lists this clonotype with a count of one. The chain is built from TRBV28 and TRBJ2-7; 10 bases match TRBD1. Germline-derived CDR1 and CDR2 are MDHEN and SYDVKM. This CDR3 region has 15 residues. The ends lost 3 bases at V and 6 bases at J; junction bases unmatched: 8. The CDR3: CASSFVGTGAIEQYF. The CDR3 DNA is TGTGCCAGCAGTTTTGTCGGGACAGGGGCAATCGAGCAGTACTTC.

This chain connects TRBV30 to TRBJ2-6; D is unclear. The ends were cut back, 2 bases at V and 4 bases at J, with 6 bases in the middle. Germline V gene data show CDR1 as GTSNPN and CDR2 as SVGIG (reference sequence). The CDR3 has 13 amino acids. Here the CDR3 reads CAWSPGGANVLTF. CDR3 coding DNA: TGTGCCTGGAGTCCTGGGGGGGCCAACGTCCTGACTTTC.

This clonotype was seen repeatedly, ten times or more. V usage is TRBV29-1 and J usage is TRBJ2-5; perhaps TRBD2 as D (5 bases). The CDR3 extends over 11 amino acids. In germline, CDR1 is SQVTM, CDR2 ANQGSEA. Trimming removed 8 bases from V and 9 bases from J, with 16 bases in between. The CDR3 protein is CSTHEGWAQYF. CDR3 nucleotide sequence: TGCAGCACCCACGAGGGATGGGCCCAGTACTTC.

This clonotype was recorded many times. V and J are TRBV10-3 and TRBJ1-1, with D possibly being TRBD1 (5 bases). Germline V CDR1 and CDR2: ENHRY, SYGVKD. The CDR3 loop spans 13 amino acids. V was trimmed by 6 bases and J by 5 bases, leaving 13 bases between them. CDR3 DNA: TGTGCCATCAGCGGCAATGGGGGTACTGAAGCTTTCTTT. Translated, it gives CAISGNGGTEAFF.

V gene TRBV7-2 combines with J gene TRBJ2-1, with D tentatively TRBD2 (7 bases). V lost 6 bases and J 4 bases, leaving 16 bases between the germline ends. Germline V gene data show CDR1 as SGHTA and CDR2 as FQGNSA. CDR3 length: 15 amino acids. Written as DNA, the CDR3 is TGTGCCAGCAGGCAAGCGGGACAACCTTACAATGAGCAGTTCTTC. Protein: CASRQAGQPYNEQFF.

This clonotype has a count of ten or more. The V call is TRBV9, the J call TRBJ1-1, with D unresolved. The CDR3 has 12 amino acids. The V and J ends lost 6 bases and 3 bases respectively, with 9 bases between them. Germline loops: CDR1 SGDLS, CDR2 YYNGEE. The CDR3 sequence: CASTGVDTEAFF. As DNA, the CDR3 is TGTGCCAGCACCGGGGTCGACACTGAAGCTTTCTTT.

V gene TRBV6-5 combines with J gene TRBJ2-1; D gene uncertain. Trimming took 4 bases from V and 6 from J, leaving 16 bases between them. Germline CDR1 reads MNHEY; CDR2 reads SVGAGI. The CDR3 is 15 amino acids. The DNA of the CDR3 is TGTGCCAGCAGTTCCCTGGACGGTCTAGGCAATGAGCAGTTCTTC. It yields the protein CASSSLDGLGNEQFF.

At least ten counts were recorded for this clonotype. The rearrangement links TRBV20-1 to TRBJ1-1; TRBD1 aligns across 8 bases. After removal of 4 bases from V and 4 bases from J, the junction contained 8 bases not matched to a gene. The germline V gene has CDR1 DFQATT and CDR2 SNEGSKA (reference sequence). The CDR3 is made up of 14 amino acids. The CDR3, as DNA: TGCAGTGCTAAGCTCTATCAGGGGGCCACTGAAGCTTTCTTT. This translates into CSAKLYQGATEAFF.

This clonotype showed up many times. The rearrangement uses TRBV4-1 and TRBJ2-3, with TRBD2 as a possible D gene (6 bases). The CDR3 length is 15 residues. From germline, CDR1 is MGHRA and CDR2 YSYEKL. V lost 3 bases and J 1 base, leaving 11 bases between the germline ends. The CDR3 coding sequence is TGCGCCAGCAGCCATGGAGGGATGGGCACAGATACGCAGTATTTT. Translation gives CASSHGGMGTDTQYF.

This clonotype was picked up many times. This chain uses TRBV6-2 or TRBV6-3 with TRBJ1-1; D not resolved. Germline-derived CDR1 and CDR2 are MNHEY and SVGEGT. CDR3 length: 11 amino acids. The V end lost 2 bases, the J end lost 8 bases, and 6 bases lay between the germline ends. Here the CDR3 DNA reads TGTGCCAGCAGTTACACGGCGGAAGCTTTCTTT. Encoded protein: CASSYTAEAFF.

V gene TRBV24-1 combines with J gene TRBJ2-1; a weak D match, TRBD1 (5 bases). The length of the CDR3 is 16 residues. The germline V gene encodes CDR1 KGHDR and CDR2 SFDVKD. The V end was cut by 1 base, the J end by 0 bases, with 9 bases between. CDR3 sequence: CATSDFGDSSYNEQFF. The CDR3 DNA reads TGTGCCACCAGTGATTTTGGCGACAGCTCCTACAATGAGCAGTTCTTC.

The rearrangement joins TRBV9 to TRBJ2-1; 9 bases align to TRBD2. CDR3 length: 16 residues. From germline, CDR1 is SGDLS and CDR2 YYNGEE. V was pared by 0 bases and J by 3 bases, with 4 bases of the junction left unmatched. CDR3 coding DNA: TGTGCCAGCAGCGTAGCGCCTAGCGGGGACTACAATGAGCAGTTCTTC. Translation gives CASSVAPSGDYNEQFF.

The CDR3 protein is CASSLELSRDEQFF. In DNA form, the CDR3 reads TGTGCCAGCAGCTTGGAGTTATCTAGGGATGAGCAGTTCTTC. The chain recombines TRBV5-4 with TRBJ2-1, with D hard to call. The germline V and J ends were trimmed by 0 bases and 8 bases, with 12 bases remaining between them. Germline CDR1 SGHNT, CDR2 YYREEE (reference sequence). This CDR3 is built from 14 residues.

The chain links TRBV27 to TRBJ2-7; the match to TRBD2 covers 9 bases. Trimming cost V 8 bases and J 4 bases; bases outside gene matches: 9. CDR1 and CDR2 from the germline V gene are MNHEY and SMNVEV (reference sequence). The CDR3 runs to 14 residues. The CDR3: CASRSGSMEYEQYF. CDR3 nucleotides: TGTGCCAGCCGTAGCGGGAGTATGGAATACGAGCAGTACTTC.

The chain combines TRBV28 with TRBJ2-3, with 11 bases identical to TRBD2. V lost 6 bases to trimming and J lost 4 bases; unmatched junction nucleotides: 9. This CDR3 region has 16 residues. Germline lookup yields CDR1 MDHEN and CDR2 SYDVKM. CDR3 coding DNA: TGTGCCAGCAGGCTACTAGCGGGAGAAGATCCAGATACGCAGTATTTT. This translates into CASRLLAGEDPDTQYF.